The rows below give T cell receptor beta chains drawn from one sample of a study of identical twins. MiXCR was run by TCRdb on the 5' RACE reads, yielding one entry per CDR3 protein. There are about 570,000 distinct CDR3 sequences in the sample; just under 10% occur only once, and approximately 3.2% lies in the top ten. These records were also assigned to another study, of yellow fever vaccine responses in identical twins.

Sample: PBMCs. The receptors stem from a woman under 30 in good health. Both conserved end residues are trimmed from each CDR3. Fields, in order: J gene, V gene, CDR3 length, CDR3 protein.

>TRBJ1-2|TRBV6-1|13
ASIQIGSRGGGYT
>TRBJ2-3|TRBV5-1|10
ASKQNTDTQY
>TRBJ2-1|TRBV7-3|10
ASSLTPGEQF
>TRBJ2-7|TRBV12-3/TRBV12-4|13
ASSLFGGSTYEQY
>TRBJ2-7|TRBV20-1|12
SARVSGRAYEQY
>TRBJ2-7|TRBV20-1|13
SARDREGATYEQY
>TRBJ1-1|TRBV27|15
ASSLRPMRAVNTEAF
>TRBJ2-7|TRBV6-5|12
ASSYRAGIDEQY
>TRBJ2-7|TRBV27|13
ASSWAGQGAYEQY
>TRBJ1-5|TRBV3-1|12
ASSQGGRGQPQH
>TRBJ1-1|TRBV7-9|13
ASSSPRGRNTEAF
>TRBJ2-7|TRBV5-1|13
ASSAGQGVAYEQY
>TRBJ2-1|TRBV24-1|16
ATSDLRTSGRAGNEQF
>TRBJ1-1|TRBV7-2|12
ASSLAGIGPEAF
>TRBJ2-2|TRBV6-6|11
ASSSSNTGELF
>TRBJ1-5|TRBV7-2|13
ASRPTEYRNQPQH
>TRBJ1-1|TRBV5-1|14
ASSLEEGIRITEAF